Each of the 5 T cell receptor beta chains below was sequenced from the same sample in a study of human CD8 memory T cell subsets. Scientists made TCR beta libraries using UMI-labeled 5' RACE. TCRdb reanalyzed the 5' RACE reads, giving one entry per CDR3 protein sequence and no DNA. The data include 3,000 to 4,500 distinct CDR3 sequences; the top ten clones carry less than 20%. The source material was CD8+ T cells from PBMCs. These receptors all come from a human donor in good health.

This clonotype shows up as medium-sized by frequency. The genes are TRBV5-8 and TRBJ1-1. CDR3 size: 14 residues. Per germline, CDR1 SGHTS and CDR2 YDEGEE. The CDR3: CASSLVLGYTEAFF.

J is TRBJ2-7 and V is TRBV4-2. The germline CDR1 and CDR2 sequences are LGHNA and YNFKEQ. The CDR3 sequence is 15 residues long. CDR3 region: CASSLSVDGTYEQYF.

By frequency, this clonotype is medium-sized (0.01 to 0.1%). The chain employs TRBV7-9 and TRBJ2-1; TCRdb names TRBD2, which stays unverified in the absence of DNA. The CDR3 sequence is 14 residues long. Per the germline V gene, CDR1 is SEHNR and CDR2 is FQNEAQ (reference sequence). This CDR3 is CASSGLAGVDEQFF.

This clonotype registers medium-sized (0.01 to 0.1%) by frequency. The V gene is TRBV6-2 or TRBV6-3, the J gene TRBJ2-5; TCRdb picks TRBD2, but there is no DNA to check that call. Germline assignment: CDR1 MNHEY and CDR2 SVGEGT. The CDR3 is made up of 14 amino acids. The CDR3 is CASSYEGFIETQYF.

The genes are TRBV6-2 or TRBV6-3 and TRBJ2-7; TCRdb's assignment of TRBD2 cannot be checked, as there is no DNA. Germline lookup yields CDR1 MNHEY and CDR2 SVGEGT. The CDR3 has 17 residues. The CDR3 sequence: CASSYSIGLAASFEQYF.